This T cell receptor (beta chain) stems from a study of blood T cell repertoires in COVID-19. Study-wide context: PBMCs, B-cell-depleted T cells, or T cells were the source of the cDNA or gDNA that made up the material.

Using immunoSEQ multiplex PCR, the repertoire was profiled, and TCRdb retains in-frame clones only, with some absent. The sample has 250,000 to 300,000 clones, approximately 87% seen once. The specimen was peripheral blood. The sequence derives from a man aged 60-69 years who had recovered from COVID-19.

CDR3 sequence reads: CASKLGGVTEAFF. Written as DNA, the CDR3 is TGTGCCAGCAAGTTAGGGGGAGTCACTGAAGCTTTCTTT. The genes are TRBV28 and TRBJ1-1; a weak D match, TRBD1 (6 bases). Germline V gene data show CDR1 as MDHEN and CDR2 as SYDVKM. Trimming pared 7 bases from V and 4 bases from J, leaving 13 bases between. There are 13 residues in the CDR3.